This entry lists 20 T cell receptor beta chains sequenced from one sample in a study of beta chain features in type 1 diabetes. TCRB transcripts that were expressed got sequenced, as all of the isolated RNA had been reverse transcribed. TCRdb keeps only in-frame clones here, not all; method: immunoSEQ multiplex PCR. In the table there are 250,000 or so clones, about 26% of which are singletons. The sample taken for sequencing was central memory CD4+ T cells from blood. The source of these receptors is a man aged 25 to 40 in good health.

J is TRBJ1-5 and V is TRBV7-9, with 9 bases aligning to TRBD1. The CDR3 totals 17 residues. The V gene end was trimmed by 8 bases and the J gene end by 2 bases; junction bases not matched to a gene: 13. The germline CDR1 and CDR2 sequences are SEHNR and FQNEAQ (reference sequence). The CDR3 DNA reads as TGTGCCAGCGGAACCTCCCGGGACAGGGATGGCAATCAGCCCCAGCATTTT. Its protein product is CASGTSRDRDGNQPQHF.

This clone came up once. The gene calls are TRBV2 and TRBJ2-5, with D perhaps TRBD2 (5 bases). The CDR3 has 14 amino acids. The germline V gene has CDR1 SNHLY and CDR2 FYNNEI. The ends were cut back, 3 bases at V and 2 bases at J, with 10 bases in the middle. CDR3 in DNA: TGTGCCAGCAGTGAGTATAGCGAGCAAGAGACCCAGTACTTC. Its protein is CASSEYSEQETQYF.

This clone was counted between two and nine times. V and J are TRBV29-1 and TRBJ2-1; D possibly matches TRBD1 or TRBD2 (6 bases each). The V end was cut by 3 bases, the J end by 7 bases, with 10 bases between. Per germline, CDR1 SQVTM and CDR2 ANQGSEA. The CDR3 length is 12 residues. The CDR3 region is CSVDRGVNEQFF. The CDR3 region has the DNA TGCAGCGTTGATAGGGGGGTGAATGAGCAGTTCTTC.

The rearrangement joins TRBV7-2 to TRBJ2-7; 13 nucleotides align to TRBD2. J gave up 2 bases and V 3 bases, and 1 base lay outside the gene matches. Germline V gene sequence: CDR1 SGHTA, CDR2 FQGNSA. The CDR3 totals 15 residues. The CDR3 sequence: CASSFGTSGTYEQYF. CDR3 sequence (DNA): TGTGCCAGCAGCTTCGGGACTAGCGGGACCTACGAGCAGTACTTC.

The chain uses TRBV30 and TRBJ2-1, with D unresolved. Deletions cut 1 base from V and 9 bases from J, with 7 bases between. The germline CDR1 and CDR2 sequences are GTSNPN and SVGIG (reference sequence). The CDR3 runs 11 residues. This chain's CDR3 is CAWSALGEQFF. The CDR3 nucleotides read TGTGCCTGGAGTGCGCTGGGTGAGCAGTTCTTC.

This clone occurred a few times. The V gene is TRBV5-1, the J gene TRBJ2-3; D possibly matches TRBD1 or TRBD2 (6 bases each). Looked up from germline, CDR1 is SGHRS and CDR2 is YFSETQ. The V gene lost 0 bases and the J gene lost 2 bases, with 13 bases spanning the gap. This CDR3 spans 16 amino acids. The DNA of the CDR3 is TGCGCCAGCAGCTTGGTGCCGGGGGCCCTCACAGATACGCAGTATTTT. Translation gives CASSLVPGALTDTQYF. The whole variable domain, filled in from reference TRBV5-1 and TRBJ2-3, reads KAGVTQTPRYLIKTRGQQVTLSCSPISGHRSVSWYQQTPGQGLQFLFEYFSETQRNKGNFPGRFSGRQFSNSRSEMNVSTLELGDSALYLCASSLVPGALTDTQYFGPGTRLTVL.

The table lists this clone with a few counts. CDR3: CASSQEAAVETQYF. The CDR3 DNA is TGTGCCAGCAGCCAAGAAGCCGCAGTGGAGACCCAGTACTTC. The genes are TRBV4-2 and TRBJ2-5; D is ambiguous. The germline gives CDR1 LGHNA, CDR2 YNFKEQ. CDR3 length: 14 residues. V lost 0 bases to trimming and J lost 5 bases, with 10 bases between them.

This chain connects TRBV12-2 to TRBJ2-3; the table's D call, TRBD2, has no DNA check behind it. TRBV12-2 counts as a pseudogene. The CDR3 is 15 amino acids. CDR3 protein: CASRLIMSATDTQYF. The CDR3 region has the DNA TGTGCAAGTCGCTTAATTATGAGCGCCACAGATACGCAGTATTTT.

This clone was counted a few times. This chain connects TRBV5-1 to TRBJ2-3; D uncertain. This CDR3 comprises 15 residues. V was clipped by 0 bases and J by 4 bases, with 12 bases between them. CDR1 is SGHRS and CDR2 is YFSETQ in the germline V gene. CDR3 in DNA: TGCGCCAGCAGCTTGGCCGACGTTCAGGCAGATACGCAGTATTTT. This gives the protein CASSLADVQADTQYF.

V is TRBV2 and J is TRBJ2-1; D gene uncertain. The CDR3 is made up of 11 amino acids. Germline CDR1 is SNHLY and CDR2 is FYNNEI. V lost 6 bases and J 9 bases, leaving 9 bases between the germline ends. This CDR3 is CASRGNLEQFF. CDR3 DNA sequence: TGTGCCAGCAGAGGGAATCTTGAGCAGTTCTTC.

J is TRBJ2-3 and V is TRBV5-1; D is uncertain. V shed 2 bases and J shed 5 bases, with 3 bases lying between them. The length of the CDR3 is 11 residues. The germline CDR1 and CDR2 sequences are SGHRS and YFSETQ. The CDR3 DNA sequence: TGCGCCAGCAGCTTTAAAGATACGCAGTATTTT. Protein: CASSFKDTQYF.

The table lists this clone with many counts. The V gene is TRBV10-3, the J gene TRBJ2-5; D ambiguous. The length of the CDR3 is 14 residues. Trimming cost V 6 bases and J 3 bases, with 14 bases left between them. In germline, CDR1 is ENHRY, CDR2 SYGVKD. CDR3 sequence reads: CAISVGGSKETQYF. The DNA for the CDR3 is TGTGCCATCAGCGTAGGCGGTAGTAAAGAGACCCAGTACTTC.

This clone occurred a few times. The CDR3: CASSFSRLAGYNEQFF. The CDR3 nucleotides are TGTGCCAGCAGCTTTTCGCGACTAGCGGGTTACAATGAGCAGTTCTTC. The chain is built from TRBV14 and TRBJ2-1; TRBD2 aligns across 10 bases. CDR3 length: 16 residues. Germline V gene sequence: CDR1 SGHDN, CDR2 FVKESK. Trimming removed 5 bases from V and 4 bases from J; junction bases left unmatched: 8.

The chain recombines TRBV7-6 with TRBJ1-5, with TRBD1 identical over 8 bases. CDR3 size: 13 residues. The germline gives CDR1 SGHVS, CDR2 FNYEAQ. V shed 1 base and J 7 bases; nucleotides not matched to a gene: 0. Written as DNA, the CDR3 is TGTGCCAGCAGCTTAGACAGGGGGCAGCCCCAGCATTTT. This encodes CASSLDRGQPQHF.

The CDR3 bases are TGTGCCTTCGGGGTCTCTGGGGCCAACGTCCTGACTTTC. Its translation is CAFGVSGANVLTF. The genes are TRBV30 and TRBJ2-6; possible D gene TRBD2, 5 bases. The germline CDR1 and CDR2 sequences are GTSNPN and SVGIG (reference sequence). The V gene lost 7 bases and the J gene lost 0 bases, with 7 bases spanning the gap. The CDR3 runs to 13 residues.

The sample holds a few counts of this clone. V and J are TRBV2 and TRBJ2-3; D is possibly TRBD2 (6 bases). Trimming removed 8 bases from V and 2 bases from J, with 14 bases in between. CDR1 and CDR2 (germline): SNHLY, FYNNEI. The CDR3 has 14 residues. The CDR3 sequence is CASLTGTYTDTQYF. Here the CDR3 DNA reads TGTGCCAGCCTTACCGGGACTTACACAGATACGCAGTATTTT.

CDR3 sequence (DNA): TGTGCCAGCAGCCAAGATCCGGCGGGGGGGACCAAAAACATTCAGTACTTC. Amino acid sequence: CASSQDPAGGTKNIQYF. The chain links TRBV4-2 to TRBJ2-4; 9 nucleotides match TRBD2. Germline V gives CDR1 LGHNA, CDR2 YNFKEQ. The CDR3 sequence is 17 residues long. Germline trimming cut 0 bases from V and 2 bases from J; bases unmatched to any gene: 5.

The chain has TRBV6-1 and TRBJ1-2; D remains ambiguous. The CDR3 sequence is 13 residues long. From germline, CDR1 is MNHNS and CDR2 SASEGT. V lost 0 bases and J 7 bases, leaving 9 bases between the germline ends. CDR3 DNA sequence: TGTGCCAGCAGTGAAGCAGTAGGCGCTGGCTACACCTTC. It translates to CASSEAVGAGYTF.

The chain recombines TRBV29-1 with TRBJ1-1, with D tentatively TRBD1 (6 bases). Trimming removed 8 bases from V and 6 bases from J, with 13 bases in between. Germline-derived CDR1 and CDR2 are SQVTM and ANQGSEA. This CDR3 comprises 11 residues. CDR3 region: CSTSQGAEAFF. The CDR3 nucleotides read TGCAGCACCTCACAGGGTGCTGAAGCTTTCTTT.

This clone turned up a few times. This chain uses TRBV29-1 with TRBJ2-7; 7 bases fit TRBD1. The V gene end was trimmed by 4 bases and the J gene end by 5 bases; junction bases not matched to a gene: 8. The germline CDR1 and CDR2 sequences are SQVTM and ANQGSEA. The CDR3 is 13 residues long. The CDR3 bases are TGCAGCGTTGCATACAGGGGAGAGAACGAGCAGTACTTC. Translation gives CSVAYRGENEQYF.